One sample yielded the 28 T cell receptor beta chains listed below, sequenced in a study of cytomegalovirus exposure and HLA in healthy donors. Repertoires were generated with immunoSEQ multiplex PCR, while TCRdb's copy carries only in-frame clones and drops some. The data contain roughly 150,000 clones, around 80% of them seen just once; the ten biggest clones take up 25% to 30%. The sequencing input was PBMCs. The receptors were sampled from a man aged 25 to 45 in good health and CMV-seropositive.

The V call is TRBV4-1, the J call TRBJ2-3, with TRBD1 matching 8 bases. Germline assignment: CDR1 MGHRA and CDR2 YSYEKL. The length of the CDR3 is 15 residues. The V segment lost 6 bases and the J segment 9 bases; nucleotides outside the gene matches: 14. The CDR3 is CASRTPGQAIGTQYF. In DNA, the CDR3 is TGCGCCAGCAGGACACCGGGACAGGCGATCGGAACGCAGTATTTT.

This chain links TRBV7-2 with TRBJ2-1, with D tentatively TRBD2 (6 bases). The V and J ends lost 2 bases and 1 base respectively, with 15 bases between them. The CDR3 length is 17 residues. Looked up from germline, CDR1 is SGHTA and CDR2 is FQGNSA. CDR3 region: CASSLLLSGRSYNEQFF. The CDR3 nucleotides read TGTGCCAGCAGCTTACTCCTCAGCGGGCGGTCCTACAATGAGCAGTTCTTC.

V and J are TRBV6-1 and TRBJ2-3; D is perhaps TRBD1 (5 bases). The germline V gene encodes CDR1 MNHNS and CDR2 SASEGT. CDR3 length: 15 residues. V was pared by 0 bases and J by 2 bases, with 9 bases between. This CDR3 reads CASSEAWGFTDTQYF. CDR3 in DNA: TGTGCCAGCAGTGAAGCTTGGGGCTTCACAGATACGCAGTATTTT.

V gene TRBV5-1 combines with J gene TRBJ2-7; 10 nucleotides line up with TRBD2. With V trimmed by 1 base and J by 4 bases, 5 bases remained unmatched. The CDR3 is 15 amino acids. Germline V gives CDR1 SGHRS, CDR2 YFSETQ. CDR3 sequence: CASSLTASGSYEQYF. The CDR3 region has the DNA TGCGCCAGCAGCTTGACGGCTAGCGGGAGTTACGAGCAGTACTTC.

In its sample, this clone was seen a few times. This rearrangement joins TRBV18 to TRBJ1-1; D gene uncertain. CDR3 length: 13 amino acids. The germline gives CDR1 KGHSH, CDR2 LQKENI. Trimming shortened V by 5 bases and J by 6 bases, and 13 bases separated the two germline ends. This chain's CDR3 is CASSFSGTPEAFF. DNA for the CDR3: TGTGCCAGCTCATTCTCGGGAACCCCTGAAGCTTTCTTT.

The V call is TRBV30, the J call TRBJ1-4, with 8 bases aligning to TRBD1. J was trimmed by 8 bases and V by 1 base; bases with no gene match: 9. The CDR3 runs 15 residues. Germline loops: CDR1 GTSNPN, CDR2 SVGIG (reference sequence). This CDR3 is CAWSATQGAGEKLFF. The CDR3 nucleotides are TGTGCCTGGAGTGCGACGCAGGGGGCCGGAGAAAAACTGTTTTTT.

The chain combines TRBV19 with TRBJ2-7; D might be TRBD1 (6 bases). The V gene lost 3 bases and the J gene lost 4 bases, with 10 bases spanning the gap. Germline CDR1 reads LNHDA; CDR2 reads SQIVND (reference sequence). The CDR3 consists of 13 residues. The CDR3 protein is CASSIGQFYEQYF. The CDR3 DNA sequence: TGTGCCAGTAGTATCGGACAGTTTTACGAGCAGTACTTC. Together with reference TRBV19 and TRBJ2-7, the CDR3 gives the full variable domain: DGGITQSPKYLFRKEGQNVTLSCEQNLNHDAMYWYRQDPGQGLRLIYYSQIVNDFQKGDIAEGYSVSREKKESFPLTVTSAQKNPTAFYLCASSIGQFYEQYFGPGTRLTVT.

This rearrangement joins TRBV19 to TRBJ2-2; D perhaps matches TRBD2 (5 bases). The CDR3 totals 19 residues. V shed 5 bases and J shed 4 bases, with 26 bases lying between them. The germline CDR1 and CDR2 sequences are LNHDA and SQIVND (reference sequence). This CDR3 reads CASSLIGRGVPRGTGELFF. The CDR3 nucleotides are TGTGCCAGTAGTCTCATAGGCCGGGGTGTCCCCCGCGGCACCGGGGAGCTGTTTTTT. Drawing the rest from reference TRBV19 and TRBJ2-2, the complete variable domain is DGGITQSPKYLFRKEGQNVTLSCEQNLNHDAMYWYRQDPGQGLRLIYYSQIVNDFQKGDIAEGYSVSREKKESFPLTVTSAQKNPTAFYLCASSLIGRGVPRGTGELFFGEGSRLTVL.

The rearrangement links TRBV15 to TRBJ2-7; 8 nucleotides line up with TRBD2. Germline CDR1 is LNHNV and CDR2 is YYDKDF (reference sequence). The CDR3 is made up of 16 amino acids. V dropped 1 base and J dropped 2; count of bases not matched to a gene: 7. The chain's CDR3 is CATSRGKRESAYEQYF. The CDR3 DNA reads TGTGCCACCAGCAGAGGTAAGCGGGAGTCGGCCTACGAGCAGTACTTC.

The genes are TRBV18 and TRBJ2-5; the D gene is possibly TRBD2 (6 bases). Germline CDR1 and CDR2: KGHSH and LQKENI. V lost 2 bases to trimming and J lost 3 bases, with 10 bases between them. The CDR3 covers 14 residues. The CDR3 DNA follows: TGTGCCAGCTCACCATCTTGGGGGGAAGAGACCCAGTACTTC. It specifies CASSPSWGEETQYF.

The genes are TRBV4-1 and TRBJ1-2; 11 positions agree with TRBD1. Germline V CDR1 and CDR2: MGHRA, YSYEKL. This CDR3 is 15 amino acids long. Trimming at V came to 0 bases and at J to 8 bases, leaving 5 bases not matched to a gene. The CDR3 loop is CASSQELWTGGGYTF. CDR3 sequence (DNA): TGCGCCAGCAGCCAAGAGTTGTGGACAGGGGGCGGCTACACCTTC.

The chain carries TRBV6-1 and TRBJ2-1, with D possibly being TRBD1 (5 bases). The germline V gene encodes CDR1 MNHNS and CDR2 SASEGT. This CDR3 has 14 residues. V gave up 4 bases and J gave up 6 bases, with 13 bases separating them. Here the CDR3 DNA reads TGTGCCAGCAGTGTCCAGGGAAAGCGCAATGAGCAGTTCTTC. This sequence encodes CASSVQGKRNEQFF.

The chain couples TRBV5-4 to TRBJ1-2; D not resolved. Trimming removed 7 bases at V and 0 bases at J, with 19 bases between. The CDR3 is 16 residues long. Germline V lookup: CDR1 SGHNT, CDR2 YYREEE (reference sequence). The CDR3 spells CASHTGPGKANYGYTF. The CDR3 DNA reads TGTGCCAGCCACACCGGCCCGGGGAAAGCTAACTATGGCTACACCTTC.

This CDR3 is CASSLRGRVGRNTEAFF. The CDR3 bases are TGTGCCAGCAGCTTACGGGGTCGAGTCGGACGGAACACTGAAGCTTTCTTT. This chain connects TRBV7-2 to TRBJ1-1; D gene uncertain. The CDR3 totals 17 residues. Per germline, CDR1 SGHTA and CDR2 FQGNSA. Deletions cut 2 bases from V and 1 base from J, with 17 bases between.

This clone was seen only once. This rearrangement joins TRBV7-3 to TRBJ2-2, with TRBD2 as a possible D gene (5 bases). The CDR3 consists of 16 residues. V shed 1 base and J shed 7 bases, with 16 bases lying between them. Germline CDR1 SGHTA, CDR2 FQGTGA. CDR3 bases: TGTGCCAGCAGCTTAATAAGAACCAACGAGGGCGGGGAGCTGTTTTTT. It is translated as CASSLIRTNEGGELFF.

The CDR3 reads CASSLSVADPYEQYF. The CDR3 DNA reads as TGTGCCAGCAGTTTATCGGTAGCGGACCCCTACGAGCAGTACTTC. The chain carries TRBV27 and TRBJ2-7, with D possibly TRBD2 on 6 matching bases. CDR1 and CDR2 (germline): MNHEY, SMNVEV (reference sequence). Trimming removed 0 bases from V and 2 bases from J, with 11 bases in between. This CDR3 region has 15 residues.

CDR3 coding DNA: TGCGCCAGCAGCCAAGGGGCCTCCGGGGGACAGGGGGCTGATGAGCAGTTCTTC. Protein sequence: CASSQGASGGQGADEQFF. The chain carries TRBV4-3 and TRBJ2-1; the match to TRBD1 covers 12 bases. V lost 1 base to trimming and J lost 8 bases; unmatched junction nucleotides: 12. CDR1 LGHNA and CDR2 YSLEER come from the germline V gene. The CDR3 extends over 18 amino acids.

The gene calls are TRBV6-1 and TRBJ2-5, with TRBD1 matching 12 bases. The CDR3 has 17 residues. V shed 3 bases and J 5 bases; nucleotides not matched to a gene: 10. Germline CDR1 reads MNHNS; CDR2 reads SASEGT. The CDR3 DNA is TGTGCCAGCAGTGACCGGGACAGGGGGCTTTTCGCGGAGACCCAGTACTTC. It yields the protein CASSDRDRGLFAETQYF.

V is TRBV7-2 and J is TRBJ2-5; TRBD1 is a possible D gene (5 bases). The CDR3 is made up of 14 amino acids. The V gene lost 5 bases and the J gene lost 5 bases, with 15 bases spanning the gap. Germline lookup yields CDR1 SGHTA and CDR2 FQGNSA. CDR3 nucleotides: TGTGCCAGCAGCCGAGCCCCAGGGTCGGAGACCCAGTACTTC. Amino acids: CASSRAPGSETQYF.

This clone has only one observation. The rearrangement links TRBV5-4 to TRBJ2-7, with 8 bases matching TRBD1. J lost 2 bases, V lost 4 bases, and 8 bases had no gene match. From germline, CDR1 is SGHNT and CDR2 YYREEE (reference sequence). This CDR3 is 15 amino acids long. The CDR3 bases are TGTGCCAGCAGCCGCAGCCGGGACAGGACCTACGAGCAGTACTTC. Translated: CASSRSRDRTYEQYF.

V is TRBV2 and J is TRBJ2-3, with D perhaps matching TRBD1 (5 bases). Germline CDR1 reads SNHLY; CDR2 reads FYNNEI. V was shortened by 5 bases and J by 2 bases, with 14 bases between the two germline ends. The CDR3 runs to 15 residues. Written as DNA, the CDR3 is TGTGCCAGCAGTCAGCAGGGTTTCAACACAGATACGCAGTATTTT. Amino acid sequence: CASSQQGFNTDTQYF. Using reference TRBV2 and TRBJ2-3 for the parts outside the CDR3, the full variable domain is EPEVTQTPSHQVTQMGQEVILRCVPISNHLYFYWYRQILGQKVEFLVSFYNNEISEKSEIFDDQFSVERPDGSNFTLKIRSTKLEDSAMYFCASSQQGFNTDTQYFGPGTRLTVL.

Here the CDR3 reads CASREAPTDTQYF. CDR3 DNA sequence: TGTGCCAGCAGAGAGGCCCCCACAGATACGCAGTATTTT. The J gene is TRBJ2-3, the V gene TRBV7-2, with no clear D. The germline V and J ends were trimmed by 6 bases and 2 bases, with 9 bases remaining between them. Germline CDR1 and CDR2: SGHTA and FQGNSA. CDR3 size: 13 residues.

The chain carries TRBV4-1 and TRBJ2-7, with no clear D. CDR1 and CDR2 (germline): MGHRA, YSYEKL. The CDR3 length is 16 residues. Trimming removed 1 base from V and 0 bases from J, with 13 bases in between. This chain's CDR3 is CASSQVATSSSYEQYF. CDR3 sequence (DNA): TGCGCCAGCAGCCAAGTTGCGACATCCAGCTCCTACGAGCAGTACTTC.

This sequence joins TRBV7-2 and TRBJ1-2; D gene unclear. The CDR3 is 15 residues long. Looked up from germline, CDR1 is SGHTA and CDR2 is FQGNSA. The ends were cut back, 5 bases at V and 4 bases at J, with 17 bases in the middle. CDR3 region: CASSPRDPGIYGYTF. Here the CDR3 DNA reads TGTGCCAGCAGCCCTCGGGATCCTGGCATCTATGGCTACACCTTC.

This clone was recorded a few times. The J gene is TRBJ1-1, the V gene TRBV2; TRBD1 agrees at 7 bases. Germline V gene data show CDR1 as SNHLY and CDR2 as FYNNEI. J gave up 1 base and V 5 bases, and 7 bases lay outside the gene matches. The CDR3 totals 15 residues. In DNA, the CDR3 is TGTGCCAGCAGTACCTTGACAGGGCCGAACACTGAAGCTTTCTTT. This gives the protein CASSTLTGPNTEAFF. The full variable domain, with the rest looked up from reference TRBV2 and TRBJ1-1, is EPEVTQTPSHQVTQMGQEVILRCVPISNHLYFYWYRQILGQKVEFLVSFYNNEISEKSEIFDDQFSVERPDGSNFTLKIRSTKLEDSAMYFCASSTLTGPNTEAFFGQGTRLTVV.

This chain joins TRBV6-5 and TRBJ1-2; 11 bases line up with TRBD1. The CDR3 is 14 amino acids. Germline CDR1 is MNHEY and CDR2 is SVGAGI. V shed 4 bases, J shed 7 bases, and the junction held 5 bases outside the gene matches. The CDR3: CASSSGQGAVGYTF. As DNA, the CDR3 is TGTGCCAGCAGTTCCGGACAGGGGGCGGTTGGCTACACCTTC.

There are many counts of this clone. The chain couples TRBV27 to TRBJ2-7, with D possibly TRBD2 on 6 matching bases. Germline CDR1 is MNHEY and CDR2 is SMNVEV (reference sequence). The CDR3 loop spans 12 amino acids. V dropped 5 bases and J dropped 6 bases, with 11 bases sitting between them. The CDR3 protein is CASSGSGPEQYF. The CDR3 DNA follows: TGTGCCAGCAGTGGTAGCGGACCCGAGCAGTACTTC.

This clone was found a few times. V usage is TRBV6-5 and J usage is TRBJ1-2; tentatively, D is TRBD1 (6 bases). V lost 6 bases, J lost 4 bases, and 12 bases lay in between. Germline V gene data show CDR1 as MNHEY and CDR2 as SVGAGI. This CDR3 spans 13 amino acids. CDR3 DNA: TGTGCCAGCAGGAACAGGGACCTCTATGGCTACACCTTC. Its protein is CASRNRDLYGYTF.